This T cell receptor (beta chain) was recovered during a study of PD-L1 blockade in urothelial cancer. The overall study: In 2014 therapy began: atezolizumab 1,200 mg intravenously every 3 weeks. Blood was subjected to analysis at 3 weeks (second dose) and 6 weeks following treatment start. Specimens of blood held a median count of roughly 150,000 T cells.

Synthetic spike-ins, TCR analog templates, were added into each PCR. TCRdb keeps only in-frame clones here, not all; method: immunoSEQ multiplex PCR. Counted here are around 56,000 clones, more than 70% occurring once; the ten biggest clones make up less than 3.5%. Source: PBMCs, taken around atezolizumab (anti-PD-L1) treatment. The TCR sequence derives from a middle-aged man with urothelial cancer.

The CDR3 sequence: CASSFGGRGNEQFF. Written as DNA, the CDR3 is TGTGCCAGCAGTTTTGGGGGGCGGGGGAATGAGCAGTTCTTC. The chain recombines TRBV28 with TRBJ2-1; weak D call: TRBD2 (7 bases). The CDR3 spans 14 residues. CDR1 MDHEN and CDR2 SYDVKM come from the germline V gene. V lost 3 bases and J lost 7, with 13 bases in between.